This TCR beta chain was identified in a study of blood T cell repertoires in COVID-19. As for the study in general: The cDNA or gDNA used as material had been derived from T cells, B-cell-depleted T cells, or PBMCs.

The CDR3 totals 15 residues. Trimming pared 4 bases from V and 1 base from J, leaving 13 bases between. The germline CDR1 and CDR2 sequences are LGHDT and YNNKEL (reference sequence). Per the authors' pipeline: Scientists estimated how many nucleated cells there were by amplifying reference gene primers. Repertoires were generated with immunoSEQ multiplex PCR, while TCRdb's copy carries only in-frame clones and drops some. V, J and clone size are those of that table, while D and trimming were read from the DNA. The sample carries about 260,000 clones, 70% to 90% recorded once. V gene TRBV3-1 (or the pseudogene TRBV3-2) combines with J gene TRBJ1-1, with a possible D match to TRBD1 (6 bases). The receptor was derived from a human donor in a cohort sampled during active COVID-19. Specimen: peripheral blood. CDR3 coding DNA: TGTGCCAGCAGCCCGGGGGGGGGCGGGAACACTGAAGCTTTCTTT. The encoded protein is CASSPGGGGNTEAFF.